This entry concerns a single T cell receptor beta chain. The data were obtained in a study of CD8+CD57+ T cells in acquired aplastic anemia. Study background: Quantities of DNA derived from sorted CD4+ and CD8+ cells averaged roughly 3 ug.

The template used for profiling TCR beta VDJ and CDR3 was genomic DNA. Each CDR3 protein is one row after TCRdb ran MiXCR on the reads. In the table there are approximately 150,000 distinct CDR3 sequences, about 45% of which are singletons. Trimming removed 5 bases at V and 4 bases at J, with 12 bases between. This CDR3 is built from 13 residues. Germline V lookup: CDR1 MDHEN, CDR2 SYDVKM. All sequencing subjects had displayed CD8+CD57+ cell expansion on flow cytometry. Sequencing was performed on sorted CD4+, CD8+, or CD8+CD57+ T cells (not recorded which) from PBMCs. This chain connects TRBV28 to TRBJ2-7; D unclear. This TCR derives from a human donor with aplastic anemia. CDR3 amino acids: CASSGYGPYEQYF. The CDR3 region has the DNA TGTGCCAGCAGTGGGTACGGACCGTACGAGCAGTACTTC.